This TCR beta chain was sequenced for a study of cytomegalovirus exposure and HLA in healthy donors (dated 2017 in TCRdb). Describing the broader study: A later analysis indicated that the 120 or so validation repertoires were generated on the platform also employed for the 600 to 750 repertoires of the first cohort. The study was designed to test whether signatures of past pathogen exposure could be identified by cataloging public T cell receptors. Along with the roughly 710-subject first cohort, a separate validation cohort of approximately 110 different subjects was used. To predict cytomegalovirus infection status, the study brought together high-throughput TCR immunosequencing, statistical association of individual TCRs with disease status, and machine learning.

Donors formed part of the validation cohort, which comprised about 120 subjects and was distinct from the first cohort of several hundred subjects. Note on this clone: Its recognized antigen is unknown. No much larger clone is present one base from it, and per-base qualities are unavailable.

Library preparation employed the immunoSEQ multiplex PCR assay. The authors' analysis ran thus. A statistical classification framework was built to diagnose cytomegalovirus status from the catalog of TCR beta chain sequences. This is the immuneACCESS table as TCRdb keeps it, with only in-frame sequences that have V and J called. A part of the clones is gone; compared with another copy, unresolved V genes explain less than half, and the rest is unexplained. The D gene and trimming were derived from the DNA, and the V and J assignments and clone size from that table. In all, the sample holds around 94,000 clones, and about 95% of those were seen once. The ten largest clonotypes hold 0.89% of the sample. V is reduced by 5 bases and J by 5 bases, leaving a spacing of 10 bases between them. Including cysteine and phenylalanine, the CDR3 has 11 amino acids. Just CDR3 DNA is preserved here, 33 bases in frame from base 1. Based on the germline V gene (reference sequence), the CDR1 and CDR2 sequences are DFQATT and SNEGSKA.

Overall results and qualifications from the work: All 120 or so repertoires were used to score co-occurrence in the validation cohort in a later analysis, because that analysis had no HLA typing for the cohort. The study gave a list of about 170 TCR beta chains associated with cytomegalovirus. In a later analysis, TCRs clustered in the first cohort were found to also tend to co-occur in the roughly 130 validation repertoires, with 90% to 95% of cluster scores above 0. According to the authors, the approach could potentially be generalized to other disease states and immunological phenotypes. The classifier was reported to diagnose cytomegalovirus status with high specificity and sensitivity in both the original and validation cohorts. Most TCR sequences were observed very rarely across donors, whereas some public TCRs were present in many individuals. In vitro tests confirmed that three of the cytomegalovirus-associated TCR beta chains recognize cytomegalovirus antigens.

This sequence uses TRBV20-1 and TRBJ2-7; TRBD2 is a possible D gene, resting on 6 matching bases. The sequence came from a woman under 30 in good health and CMV-seronegative. The material sequenced was PBMCs. This receptor carries the CDR3 CSAWGVHEQYF. The sequenced DNA: TGCAGTGCTTGGGGGGTACACGAGCAGTACTTC.